Presented here are 25 T cell receptor beta chains from one specimen sequenced in a study of beta chain features in type 1 diabetes. These receptors have no known antigen. Study-wide results and caveats: Shortening of TCRB CDR3s, moderate but significant, appeared in all four CD4+ subsets of Type 1 diabetes patients.

Isolated RNA was reverse transcribed in full, so expressed TCRB transcripts were sequenced. Data came from immunoSEQ multiplex PCR; TCRdb stores just in-frame clones and leaves some out. The table includes about 99,000 clones, over 25% detected once. Sequencing was done on a sample of central memory CD4+ T cells from blood. The receptors were gathered from a woman under 30 with type 1 diabetes.

This clone was observed a handful of times. The CDR3 reads CSVRTGSGTEAFF. The CDR3 nucleotides read TGCAGCGTTCGGACAGGTTCGGGCACTGAAGCTTTCTTT. This sequence joins TRBV29-1 and TRBJ1-1, with 7 bases matching TRBD1. The CDR3 length is 13 residues. V shed 5 bases, J shed 4 bases, and the junction held 7 bases outside the gene matches. The germline CDR1 and CDR2 sequences are SQVTM and ANQGSEA.

This clone was seen more than once but under ten times. V usage is TRBV30 and J usage is TRBJ2-7; a weak D match, TRBD2 (5 bases). The V and J ends lost 2 bases and 4 bases respectively, with 6 bases between them. The CDR3 has 11 residues. Germline assignment: CDR1 GTSNPN and CDR2 SVGIG (reference sequence). The CDR3 protein is CAWSRGYEQYV. The CDR3 DNA follows: TGTGCCTGGAGTCGCGGGTACGAGCAGTACGTC.

This clone was seen only a few times. V is TRBV5-1 and J is TRBJ2-2, with a weak D call TRBD2 (5 bases). This CDR3 has 13 residues. From germline, CDR1 is SGHRS and CDR2 YFSETQ. V lost 4 bases and J lost 6, with 10 bases in between. This CDR3 is CASSTLASGELFF. The DNA of the CDR3 is TGCGCCAGCAGCACCTTAGCGTCCGGGGAGCTGTTTTTT.

This clone was observed once. The genes are TRBV18 and TRBJ2-6; D remains ambiguous. The CDR3 totals 16 residues. V lost 0 bases and J 4 bases, leaving 10 bases between the germline ends. Germline CDR1 KGHSH, CDR2 LQKENI. The CDR3 protein is CASSPPQKPGANVLTF. CDR3 DNA sequence: TGTGCCAGCTCACCACCCCAAAAGCCGGGGGCCAACGTCCTGACTTTC.

The V and J genes are TRBV2 and TRBJ2-2, with D perhaps matching TRBD1 (5 bases). The CDR3 length is 14 residues. Trimming shortened V by 4 bases and J by 4 bases, and 10 bases separated the two germline ends. The V gene's germline CDR1 is SNHLY and CDR2 FYNNEI. The CDR3 DNA reads as TGTGCCAGCAGTGTCAGGGTTCTCACCGGGGAGCTGTTTTTT. It is translated as CASSVRVLTGELFF.

In its sample, this clone was seen a few times. V usage is TRBV30 and J usage is TRBJ2-3; 7 bases agree with TRBD2. Germline assignment: CDR1 GTSNPN and CDR2 SVGIG (reference sequence). The CDR3 spans 15 residues. Trimming at V came to 3 bases and at J to 2 bases, leaving 8 bases not matched to a gene. In DNA, the CDR3 is TGTGCCTGGAGGATGGCTAGCGGAAACACAGATACGCAGTATTTT. It codes for CAWRMASGNTDTQYF.

The chain is built from TRBV7-9 and TRBJ2-1, with D possibly being TRBD2 (5 bases). The CDR3 is 14 amino acids. Trimming removed 1 base at V and 6 bases at J, with 10 bases between. The germline CDR1 and CDR2 sequences are SEHNR and FQNEAQ (reference sequence). CDR3 amino acids: CASSLGGRGNEQFF. The CDR3 nucleotides are TGTGCCAGCAGCTTAGGTGGTCGGGGCAATGAGCAGTTCTTC.

Only a few counts were recorded for this clone. J is TRBJ2-7 and V is TRBV29-1, with unresolved D. V was pared by 4 bases and J by 2 bases, with 9 bases between. The CDR3 has 12 residues. Germline V CDR1 and CDR2: SQVTM, ANQGSEA. The CDR3 sequence is CSVVGLTYEQYF. The DNA of the CDR3 is TGCAGCGTTGTTGGCCTGACCTACGAGCAGTACTTC.

This sequence joins TRBV5-1 and TRBJ2-3; 7 bases are shared with TRBD2. V shed 5 bases, J shed 3 bases, and the junction held 3 bases outside the gene matches. The germline CDR1 and CDR2 sequences are SGHRS and YFSETQ. This CDR3 region has 13 residues. CDR3 region: CASRGSGTDTQYF. CDR3 sequence (DNA): TGCGCCAGCAGGGGTAGCGGGACAGATACGCAGTATTTT.

This clone has just a few counts. V gene TRBV18 combines with J gene TRBJ2-3; perhaps TRBD1 as D (5 bases). The CDR3 totals 13 residues. The V gene lost 0 bases and the J gene lost 4 bases, with 5 bases spanning the gap. In germline, CDR1 is KGHSH, CDR2 LQKENI. The CDR3 bases are TGTGCCAGCTCACCACCAGGGGCAGATACGCAGTATTTT. Translating gives CASSPPGADTQYF.

This chain joins TRBV19 and TRBJ2-1; 9 nucleotides agree with TRBD2. J was trimmed by 8 bases and V by 5 bases; bases with no gene match: 16. Per germline, CDR1 LNHDA and CDR2 SQIVND (reference sequence). The CDR3 is made up of 17 amino acids. In nucleotides, the CDR3 is TGTGCCAGTAGTGGGTCCTTTGGCGGGAGGGCCATCTATGAGCAGTTCTTC. Its protein is CASSGSFGGRAIYEQFF.

The V and J genes are TRBV9 and TRBJ1-4, with 7 nucleotides matching TRBD1. This CDR3 spans 14 amino acids. V lost 0 bases, J lost 9 bases, and 5 bases stayed unmatched. Per the germline V gene, CDR1 is SGDLS and CDR2 is YYNGEE. The chain's CDR3 is CASSVGQGAKKLFF. In nucleotides, the CDR3 is TGTGCCAGCAGCGTAGGACAGGGTGCTAAAAAACTGTTTTTT.

The chain's CDR3 is CASSPGGPTEYEQYV. The CDR3 DNA is TGTGCCAGCAGCCCCGGGGGACCCACAGAATACGAGCAGTACGTC. V usage is TRBV7-9 and J usage is TRBJ2-7; D perhaps matches TRBD2 (6 bases). The V and J ends lost 5 bases and 4 bases respectively, with 18 bases between them. The CDR3 contains 15 residues. The germline CDR1 and CDR2 sequences are SEHNR and FQNEAQ (reference sequence).

The chain has TRBV5-8 and TRBJ2-7; 13 nucleotides align to TRBD2. Germline assignment: CDR1 SGHTS and CDR2 YDEGEE. The CDR3 extends over 16 amino acids. The trim removed 0 bases at V and 3 bases at J, leaving 3 bases unmatched. In DNA, the CDR3 is TGTGCCAGCAGCTTGGGACTAGCGGGAGGCAACTACGAGCAGTACGTC. This codes for CASSLGLAGGNYEQYV.

The J gene is TRBJ2-1, the V gene TRBV10-3; the match to TRBD1 covers 8 bases. The CDR3 length is 15 residues. V was pared by 2 bases and J by 7 bases, with 7 bases of the junction left unmatched. Germline CDR1 reads ENHRY; CDR2 reads SYGVKD. CDR3 sequence reads: CAISEQGALMNEQFF. Here the CDR3 DNA reads TGTGCCATCAGTGAGCAGGGGGCTCTGATGAATGAGCAGTTCTTC.

V gene TRBV11-2 combines with J gene TRBJ2-7; 8 nucleotides match TRBD2. The ends lost 4 bases at V and 3 bases at J; junction bases unmatched: 14. The CDR3 has 17 amino acids. Per the germline V gene, CDR1 is SGHAT and CDR2 is FQNNGV. In nucleotides, the CDR3 is TGTGCCAGCAGCTCCCACCGGGGGGGCGGGGGGAACTACGAGCAGTACTTC. Translated: CASSSHRGGGGNYEQYF.

This clone has more than one count but fewer than ten. The chain joins TRBV5-4 to TRBJ2-3; 9 bases match TRBD2. This CDR3 spans 18 amino acids. Germline V gives CDR1 SGHNT, CDR2 YYREEE (reference sequence). J was trimmed by 0 bases and V by 4 bases; bases with no gene match: 12. The CDR3 DNA follows: TGTGCCAGCAGCAGAGAGGGGCTAGCGGGGAGTAGCACAGATACGCAGTATTTT. Encoded protein: CASSREGLAGSSTDTQYF.

This clone was counted between two and nine times. V and J are TRBV5-1 and TRBJ1-1, with no clear D. Germline lookup yields CDR1 SGHRS and CDR2 YFSETQ. The CDR3 runs to 14 residues. The V end was cut by 0 bases, the J end by 3 bases, with 9 bases between. CDR3 sequence reads: CASSLDFGYTEAFF. DNA of the CDR3: TGCGCCAGCAGCTTGGATTTCGGGTACACTGAAGCTTTCTTT. The full variable domain, rest sourced from reference TRBV5-1 and TRBJ1-1, is KAGVTQTPRYLIKTRGQQVTLSCSPISGHRSVSWYQQTPGQGLQFLFEYFSETQRNKGNFPGRFSGRQFSNSRSEMNVSTLELGDSALYLCASSLDFGYTEAFFGQGTRLTVV.

The CDR3 loop is CASSQDPPGLDITDTQYF. CDR3 DNA sequence: TGCGCCAGCAGCCAAGATCCTCCGGGACTAGATATCACAGATACGCAGTATTTT. The rearrangement joins TRBV4-3 to TRBJ2-3; 8 nucleotides align to TRBD2. V lost 0 bases to trimming and J lost 2 bases; unmatched junction nucleotides: 10. Germline V gives CDR1 LGHNA, CDR2 YSLEER. This CDR3 region has 18 residues.

On this clone: A junction end diverges from the germline sequence, so it may reflect a read error. V usage is TRBV7-8 and J usage is TRBJ2-1, with D maybe TRBD2 (6 bases). The CDR3 sequence is 14 residues long. Germline-derived CDR1 and CDR2 are SGHVS and FQNEAQ. The DNA of the CDR3 is TGTGCCAGCAGCTCCGACTCGACTAGTAATGAGCAGCTCTTC. It is translated as CASSSDSTSNEQLF.

This clone has only a few counts. This rearrangement joins TRBV18 to TRBJ1-2, with a possible D match to TRBD1 (5 bases). This CDR3 has 12 residues. Germline-derived CDR1 and CDR2 are KGHSH and LQKENI. The ends were cut back, 3 bases at V and 7 bases at J, with 9 bases in the middle. This CDR3 reads CASSPRGGGYTF. As DNA, the CDR3 is TGTGCCAGCTCACCGCGCGGGGGTGGCTACACCTTC.

This clone was observed a few times. J is TRBJ1-1 and V is TRBV5-1, with D possibly being TRBD1 (6 bases). Between the trimmed V and J ends, which lost 4 bases and 4 bases, there was a span of 14 bases. Germline CDR1 and CDR2: SGHRS and YFSETQ. This CDR3 spans 14 amino acids. As DNA, the CDR3 is TGCGCCAGCAGCAAAACCGGGACACCCACTGAAGCTTTCTTT. It codes for CASSKTGTPTEAFF.

This clone came up a few times. The chain links TRBV27 to TRBJ2-3; 8 bases map to TRBD2. The germline gives CDR1 MNHEY, CDR2 SMNVEV (reference sequence). With 5 bases clipped from V and 1 base from J, the junction kept 8 bases outside the gene matches. This CDR3 comprises 16 residues. This CDR3 is CASSAVAGYGTDTQYF. DNA for the CDR3: TGTGCCAGCAGTGCGGTAGCGGGGTATGGCACAGATACGCAGTATTTT.

The chain uses TRBV19 and TRBJ1-2, with a weak D call TRBD1 (6 bases). CDR1 and CDR2 from the germline V gene are LNHDA and SQIVND (reference sequence). The CDR3 extends over 14 amino acids. Trimming removed 9 bases from V and 2 bases from J, with 16 bases in between. This CDR3 reads CASRQDITNYGYTF. DNA for the CDR3: TGTGCCAGCCGACAGGATATAACCAACTATGGCTACACCTTC.

The chain is built from TRBV5-4 and TRBJ1-4; D uncertain. Trimming left V 0 bases short and J 6 bases short, with 9 bases between. The CDR3 consists of 14 residues. Germline V gene lookup returns CDR1 SGHNT and CDR2 YYREEE (reference sequence). The CDR3 coding sequence is TGTGCCAGCAGCTTGGGAGGGCTTTATGAAAAACTGTTTTTT. As protein: CASSLGGLYEKLFF.